Given below is one T cell receptor beta chain in context. This sample stems from a study of shared T cell receptors in the human thymus. The table came from immunoSEQ multiplex PCR; TCRdb's copy has only in-frame clones and leaves some out. This sample has 700,000 or so clones, with over 75% found just once. The V and J ends lost 3 bases and 7 bases, in that order; junction bases with no gene match: 11. The germline V gene encodes CDR1 MNHEY and CDR2 SMNVEV (reference sequence). The CDR3 covers 16 residues. The data also belong to a second study, concerning human thymus T cells. This second study notes: In corrective heart surgery, resections were taken, and these provided the thymus tissue. An apparent bias in V and J gene usage was seen in thymic and blood repertoires.

Sequenced material: thymocytes. The chain links TRBV27 to TRBJ2-5; 10 positions agree with TRBD2. This sequence originates from a girl under three years old with a congenital heart defect. The CDR3 nucleotides are TGTGCCAGCAGTTTCGTTGCTAGCGGGGGATGGGGGACCCAGTACTTC. It yields the protein CASSFVASGGWGTQYF.